This T cell receptor (beta chain) was profiled in a study of blood T cell repertoires in COVID-19. Study information: Spain, Italy and the United States supplied samples that represented acute and convalescent COVID-19. T cells, B-cell-depleted T cells, or PBMCs supplied cDNA or gDNA.

Trimming at V came to 1 base and at J to 7 bases, leaving 6 bases not matched to a gene. The CDR3 spans 16 residues. Germline V lookup: CDR1 SGHAT, CDR2 FQNNGV. Study processing details: Estimation of nucleated cell counts was performed using reference gene primer amplification. Assay used: immunoSEQ multiplex PCR; TCRdb lists only in-frame clones, some missing. The V and J calls and clone size come from that table; D and trimming were worked out from the DNA. The sample includes about 390,000 clones, around 87% of them seen just once. Seattle's enrolled individuals joined amid active infection and were then monitored longitudinally.

V is TRBV11-2 and J is TRBJ2-1; 11 bases agree with TRBD1. Sequencing input: peripheral blood. This clonotype was sampled from a woman aged 60 to 75 with COVID-19, enrolled during active disease. CDR3 sequence reads: CASSLVRGTGGNEQFF. For the CDR3, the DNA is TGTGCCAGCAGCTTAGTTCGAGGGACAGGGGGAAATGAGCAGTTCTTC. Based on the CDR3 plus reference TRBV11-2 and TRBJ2-1, the full variable domain is EAGVAQSPRYKIIEKRQSVAFWCNPISGHATLYWYQQILGQGPKLLIQFQNNGVVDDSQLPKDRFSAERLKGVDSTLKIQPAKLEDSAVYLCASSLVRGTGGNEQFFGPGTRLTVL.